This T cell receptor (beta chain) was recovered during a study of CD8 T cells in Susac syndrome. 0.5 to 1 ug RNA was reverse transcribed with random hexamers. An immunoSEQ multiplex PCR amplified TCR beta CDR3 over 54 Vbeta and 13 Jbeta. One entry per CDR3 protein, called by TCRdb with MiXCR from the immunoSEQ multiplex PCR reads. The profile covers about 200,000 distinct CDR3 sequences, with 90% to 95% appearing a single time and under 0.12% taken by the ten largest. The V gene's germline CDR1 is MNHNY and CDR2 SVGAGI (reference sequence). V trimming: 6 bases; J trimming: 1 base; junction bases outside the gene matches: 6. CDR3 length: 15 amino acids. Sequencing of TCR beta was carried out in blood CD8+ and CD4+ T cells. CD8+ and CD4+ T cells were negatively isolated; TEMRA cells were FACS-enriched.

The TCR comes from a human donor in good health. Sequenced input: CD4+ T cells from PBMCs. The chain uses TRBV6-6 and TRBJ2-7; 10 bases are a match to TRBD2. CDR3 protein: CASRNSAGGSYEQYF. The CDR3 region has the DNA TGTGCCAGCAGAAATTCAGCGGGGGGGTCCTACGAGCAGTACTTC.